The sample holds a few counts of the clone carrying this TCR beta chain. The data derive from a study of cytomegalovirus exposure and HLA in healthy donors. V was trimmed by 4 bases and J by 3 bases, leaving 13 bases between them. The germline CDR1 and CDR2 sequences are KGHSH and LQKENI. This CDR3 contains 14 residues. It was with 60 Vbeta and 13 Jbeta primers that the PCR ran. Libraries were prepared by immunoSEQ multiplex PCR; TCRdb keeps only in-frame clonotypes and omits some of them. The table includes about 270,000 clones, around two thirds detected once. The genes are TRBV18 and TRBJ2-7, with a possible D match to TRBD2 (5 bases). The receptor comes from a female donor in good health and CMV-seronegative. Specimen: PBMCs. For the CDR3, the DNA is TGTGCCAGCTCACTGCGAGAGGGTAACTACGAGCAGTACTTC. Its translation: CASSLREGNYEQYF.